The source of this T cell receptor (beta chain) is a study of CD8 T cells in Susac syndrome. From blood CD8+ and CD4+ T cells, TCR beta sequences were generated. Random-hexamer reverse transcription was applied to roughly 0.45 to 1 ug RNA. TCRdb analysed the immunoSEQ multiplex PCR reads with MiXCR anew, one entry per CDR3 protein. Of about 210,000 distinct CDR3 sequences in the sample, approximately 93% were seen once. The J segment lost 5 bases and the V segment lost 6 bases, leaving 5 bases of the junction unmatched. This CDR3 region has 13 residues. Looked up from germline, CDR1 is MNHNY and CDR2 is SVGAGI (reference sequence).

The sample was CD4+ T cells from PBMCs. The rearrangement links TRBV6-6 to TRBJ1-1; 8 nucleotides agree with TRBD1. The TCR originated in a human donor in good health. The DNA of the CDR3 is TGTGCCAGCAGGACAGGGGAGGGGACTGAAGCTTTCTTT. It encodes CASRTGEGTEAFF.